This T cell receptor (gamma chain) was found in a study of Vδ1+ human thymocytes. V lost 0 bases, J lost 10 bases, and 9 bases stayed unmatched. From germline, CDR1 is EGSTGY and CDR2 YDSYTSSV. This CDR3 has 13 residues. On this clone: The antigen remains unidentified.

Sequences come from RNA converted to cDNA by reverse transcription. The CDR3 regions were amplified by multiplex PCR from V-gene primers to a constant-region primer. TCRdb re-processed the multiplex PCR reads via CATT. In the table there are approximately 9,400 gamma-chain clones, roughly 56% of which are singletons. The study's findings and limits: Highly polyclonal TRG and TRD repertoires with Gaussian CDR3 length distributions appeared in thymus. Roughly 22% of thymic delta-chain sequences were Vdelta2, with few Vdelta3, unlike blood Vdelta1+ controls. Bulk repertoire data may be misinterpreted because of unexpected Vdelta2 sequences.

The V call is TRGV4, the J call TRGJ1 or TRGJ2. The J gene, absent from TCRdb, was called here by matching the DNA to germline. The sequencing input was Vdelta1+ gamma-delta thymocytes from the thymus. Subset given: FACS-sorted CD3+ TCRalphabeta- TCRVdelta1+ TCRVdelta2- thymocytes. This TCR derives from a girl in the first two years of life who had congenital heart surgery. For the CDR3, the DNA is TGTGCCACCTGGGATGGGGGGGGATCCAAGAAACTCTTT. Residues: CATWDGGGSKKLF.